What follows are 25 T cell receptor beta chains derived from one specimen sequenced in a study of cytomegalovirus exposure and HLA in healthy donors. Primers for the PCR totalled 60 Vbeta and 13 Jbeta. The repertoire was sequenced with immunoSEQ multiplex PCR; TCRdb's copy has only in-frame clones and lacks some. This table has more than 85,000 clones, more than 80% appearing once. The sequenced sample consisted of PBMCs. The receptors come from a man aged 18 to 29 in good health and CMV-seronegative.

The J gene is TRBJ2-1, the V gene TRBV6-5; TRBD2 aligns across 7 bases. The V gene end was trimmed by 6 bases and the J gene end by 9 bases; junction bases not matched to a gene: 5. CDR3 length: 12 amino acids. Germline V gene lookup returns CDR1 MNHEY and CDR2 SVGAGI. In DNA, the CDR3 is TGTGCCAGCAGGTGGACTAGAGGTGAGCAGTTCTTC. Protein product: CASRWTRGEQFF.

The J gene is TRBJ2-7, the V gene TRBV7-2; D may be TRBD2 (5 bases). The CDR3 consists of 12 residues. Trimming removed 3 bases at V and 4 bases at J, with 7 bases between. Looked up from germline, CDR1 is SGHTA and CDR2 is FQGNSA. The CDR3 is CASSFEGYEQYF. CDR3 DNA sequence: TGTGCCAGCAGCTTCGAGGGTTACGAGCAGTACTTC.

The rearrangement uses TRBV29-1 and TRBJ2-7; a weak D match, TRBD1 (5 bases). Germline values: CDR1 SQVTM, CDR2 ANQGSEA. The CDR3 runs 13 residues. The germline V and J ends were trimmed by 3 bases and 3 bases, with 12 bases remaining between them. As DNA, the CDR3 is TGCAGCGTTGACGACAGTCCCGGCTACGAGCAGTACTTC. Its translation is CSVDDSPGYEQYF.

The chain couples TRBV6-1 to TRBJ2-3, with 10 bases identical to TRBD2. CDR3 length: 15 residues. Germline loops: CDR1 MNHNS, CDR2 SASEGT. V trimming: 5 bases; J trimming: 4 bases; junction bases outside the gene matches: 6. The CDR3 nucleotides are TGTGCCAGCAGTATACTAGCGGGATGGTCAGATACGCAGTATTTT. Translated, it gives CASSILAGWSDTQYF.

The V call is TRBV11-2, the J call TRBJ2-5, with D unclear. This CDR3 spans 12 amino acids. Trimming stripped 3 bases from V and 4 bases from J, with 6 bases between. Germline CDR1 SGHAT, CDR2 FQNNGV. The chain's CDR3 is CASSLRAETQYF. The CDR3, as DNA: TGTGCCAGCAGCTTGCGCGCAGAGACCCAGTACTTC. Looking up the rest from reference TRBV11-2 and TRBJ2-5 gives the full variable domain: EAGVAQSPRYKIIEKRQSVAFWCNPISGHATLYWYQQILGQGPKLLIQFQNNGVVDDSQLPKDRFSAERLKGVDSTLKIQPAKLEDSAVYLCASSLRAETQYFGPGTRLLVL.

This clone was detected only a few times. This sequence joins TRBV4-3 and TRBJ2-2; TRBD2 agrees at 7 bases. This CDR3 comprises 16 residues. CDR1 is LGHNA and CDR2 is YSLEER in the germline V gene. With V trimmed by 1 base and J by 4 bases, 6 bases remained unmatched. Here the CDR3 reads CASSQGGGTVTGELFF. The CDR3 DNA is TGCGCCAGCAGCCAAGGGGGGGGAACGGTCACCGGGGAGCTGTTTTTT.

The sample holds a few counts of this clone. The V call is TRBV5-6, the J call TRBJ2-2; 10 bases fit TRBD1. The germline V gene encodes CDR1 SGHDT and CDR2 YYEEEE. The V and J ends lost 3 bases and 6 bases, in that order; junction bases with no gene match: 5. The CDR3 totals 15 residues. The CDR3 nucleotides are TGTGCCAGCAGCTGGGCCGGGACAGGGGCCGGGGAGCTGTTTTTT. Translating gives CASSWAGTGAGELFF.

The chain joins TRBV7-6 to TRBJ2-6; 12 bases are shared with TRBD2. Trimming cost V 3 bases and J 0 bases; bases outside gene matches: 3. This CDR3 comprises 18 residues. Germline V CDR1 and CDR2: SGHVS, FNYEAQ. The CDR3 DNA sequence: TGTGCCAGCAGCTTCTCTAGCGGGAGGGTCTCTGGGGCCAACGTCCTGACTTTC. This sequence encodes CASSFSSGRVSGANVLTF.

The CDR3 sequence is CASSSLPAGGADTQYF. The CDR3 DNA follows: TGTGCCAGCAGCTCCCTTCCCGCGGGAGGTGCAGATACGCAGTATTTT. This sequence joins TRBV11-3 and TRBJ2-3; 8 positions agree with TRBD2. The CDR3 is 16 amino acids. With V trimmed by 4 bases and J by 4 bases, 10 bases remained unmatched. Germline loops: CDR1 SGHNT, CDR2 YENEEA. The full variable domain, its missing parts supplied by reference TRBV11-3 and TRBJ2-3, is EAGVVQSPRYKIIEKKQPVAFWCNPISGHNTLYWYLQNLGQGPELLIRYENEEAVDDSQLPKDRFSAERLKGVDSTLKIQPAELGDSAVYLCASSSLPAGGADTQYFGPGTRLTVL.

The CDR3 nucleotides are TGTGCCAGCACCACCCTTGAGGCGGGCGCCTACGAGCAGTACTTC. As protein: CASTTLEAGAYEQYF. The chain links TRBV6-5 to TRBJ2-7; weak D call: TRBD2 (5 bases). V was pared by 7 bases and J by 2 bases, with 18 bases between. In germline, CDR1 is MNHEY, CDR2 SVGAGI. The CDR3 extends over 15 amino acids.

This clone was seen more than once but under ten times. This chain connects TRBV19 to TRBJ1-5, with D uncertain. V dropped 8 bases and J dropped 8 bases, with 13 bases sitting between them. The CDR3 runs 12 residues. Germline V gene sequence: CDR1 LNHDA, CDR2 SQIVND (reference sequence). CDR3 protein: CASQRLAEPQHF. CDR3 coding DNA: TGTGCCAGTCAACGGTTGGCGGAGCCCCAGCATTTT. Combining the CDR3 with reference TRBV19 and TRBJ1-5 gives the whole variable domain DGGITQSPKYLFRKEGQNVTLSCEQNLNHDAMYWYRQDPGQGLRLIYYSQIVNDFQKGDIAEGYSVSREKKESFPLTVTSAQKNPTAFYLCASQRLAEPQHFGDGTRLSIL.

The genes are TRBV27 and TRBJ2-4; the D gene is possibly TRBD1 (5 bases). This CDR3 region has 14 residues. Trimming took off 4 bases at V and 2 bases at J, with 9 bases between the two ends. From germline, CDR1 is MNHEY and CDR2 SMNVEV (reference sequence). CDR3 nucleotide sequence: TGTGCCAGCAGTTCAGGGATGTCCAAAAACATTCAGTACTTC. It encodes CASSSGMSKNIQYF.

The rearrangement links TRBV19 to TRBJ1-5, with D perhaps matching TRBD1 (5 bases). Germline loops: CDR1 LNHDA, CDR2 SQIVND (reference sequence). The CDR3 runs 14 residues. The CDR3 sequence: CAGGGGDSNQPQHF. DNA of the CDR3: TGTGCGGGCGGGGGAGGTGATAGCAATCAGCCCCAGCATTTT.

This sequence joins TRBV5-4 and TRBJ2-5; a weak D match, TRBD2 (7 bases). V dropped 7 bases and J dropped 2 bases, with 15 bases sitting between them. Germline loops: CDR1 SGHNT, CDR2 YYREEE (reference sequence). The CDR3 spans 14 residues. CDR3 bases: TGTGCCAGCGGGGAGGGGACACTACAAGAGACCCAGTACTTC. This encodes CASGEGTLQETQYF.

The chain employs TRBV5-6 and TRBJ2-5; D possibly corresponds to TRBD1 (6 bases). The CDR3 sequence is 14 residues long. In germline, CDR1 is SGHDT, CDR2 YYEEEE. Deletions cut 2 bases from V and 0 bases from J, with 8 bases between. CDR3 nucleotide sequence: TGTGCCAGCAGCTTTAGACAGGACCAAGAGACCCAGTACTTC. It codes for CASSFRQDQETQYF. The entire variable domain, with the rest obtained from reference TRBV5-6 and TRBJ2-5, is as follows: DAGVTQSPTHLIKTRGQQVTLRCSPKSGHDTVSWYQQALGQGPQFIFQYYEEEERQRGNFPDRFSGHQFPNYSSELNVNALLLGDSALYLCASSFRQDQETQYFGPGTRLLVL.

This chain joins TRBV7-2 and TRBJ2-3, with a possible D match to TRBD2 (6 bases). The length of the CDR3 is 17 residues. Per the germline V gene, CDR1 is SGHTA and CDR2 is FQGNSA. V gave up 4 bases and J gave up 1 base, with 18 bases separating them. The chain's CDR3 is CASSSGVGGVGTDTQYF. As DNA, the CDR3 is TGTGCCAGCAGCTCTGGGGTGGGAGGAGTAGGCACAGATACGCAGTATTTT. Supplemented by reference TRBV7-2 and TRBJ2-3, the full variable domain reads GAGVSQSPSNKVTEKGKDVELRCDPISGHTALYWYRQSLGQGLEFLIYFQGNSAPDKSGLPSDRFSAERTGGSVSTLTIQRTQQEDSAVYLCASSSGVGGVGTDTQYFGPGTRLTVL.

The V gene is TRBV27, the J gene TRBJ2-7; 9 nucleotides align to TRBD1. Germline loops: CDR1 MNHEY, CDR2 SMNVEV (reference sequence). V shed 3 bases, J shed 6 bases, and the junction held 15 bases outside the gene matches. There are 17 residues in the CDR3. CDR3 sequence: CASSFFSGTGTPLEQYF. CDR3 DNA: TGTGCCAGCAGTTTCTTCTCTGGGACAGGGACCCCACTCGAGCAGTACTTC.

This rearrangement joins TRBV5-1 to TRBJ1-5; 10 bases agree with TRBD1. Germline CDR1 reads SGHRS; CDR2 reads YFSETQ. The CDR3 length is 15 residues. The trim removed 2 bases at V and 7 bases at J, leaving 6 bases unmatched. CDR3 DNA: TGCGCCAGCAGCTTAGGGACAGGGGTCCACCAGCCCCAGCATTTT. Protein: CASSLGTGVHQPQHF.

The chain has TRBV5-4 and TRBJ1-2; D ambiguous. CDR3 length: 14 amino acids. The V gene's germline CDR1 is SGHNT and CDR2 YYREEE (reference sequence). Trimming took 2 bases from V and 8 from J, leaving 16 bases between them. CDR3 in DNA: TGTGCCAGCAGCTTCGTAGGAGGGCCCTCGGGCTACACCTTC. It encodes CASSFVGGPSGYTF.

This sequence joins TRBV11-2 and TRBJ1-2; D is possibly TRBD1 (5 bases). Germline-derived CDR1 and CDR2 are SGHAT and FQNNGV. V lost 3 bases and J 6 bases, leaving 14 bases between the germline ends. This CDR3 has 14 residues. The CDR3 DNA follows: TGTGCCAGCAGCTTCCTACCGGGGGGAGATGGCTACACCTTC. Its translation is CASSFLPGGDGYTF.

V gene TRBV29-1 combines with J gene TRBJ2-1, with 9 bases fitting TRBD2. Germline V gene lookup returns CDR1 SQVTM and CDR2 ANQGSEA. J was trimmed by 1 base and V by 1 base; bases with no gene match: 5. This CDR3 is 16 amino acids long. The CDR3 sequence is CSVEGGREGSYNEQFF. CDR3 in DNA: TGCAGCGTTGAAGGAGGGCGGGAGGGGTCCTACAATGAGCAGTTCTTC.

This clone was found once. CDR3 sequence: CAGGDLAKNIQYF. In nucleotides, the CDR3 is TGTGCCGGCGGGGATCTAGCCAAAAACATTCAGTACTTC. This chain joins TRBV5-4 and TRBJ2-4; D is possibly TRBD2 (6 bases). Trimming cost V 10 bases and J 0 bases, with 11 bases left between them. The CDR3 is 13 residues long. CDR1 is SGHNT, CDR2 YYREEE, per germline (reference sequence).

Points on this clone: The junction and the germline gene differ at one end; a read error may be behind it. The chain links TRBV7-9 to TRBJ2-7; a weak D match, TRBD1 (7 bases). There are 12 residues in the CDR3. The germline CDR1 and CDR2 sequences are SEHNR and FQNEAQ (reference sequence). In nucleotides, the CDR3 is TGTTCCAGCAGCTCGTTGGAGGGGGCGTGGAACTTC. Translating it yields CSSSSLEGAWNF.

The sample holds a few counts of this clone. The chain is built from TRBV6-5 and TRBJ1-1; D is ambiguous. This CDR3 is 13 amino acids long. V gave up 0 bases and J gave up 1 base, with 3 bases separating them. Germline CDR1 reads MNHEY; CDR2 reads SVGAGI. The CDR3 DNA reads as TGTGCCAGCAGTTACTCCCGGAACACTGAAGCTTTCTTT. Translation gives CASSYSRNTEAFF.

With regard to this clone: Likely a read error: the CDR3 ends without its conserved phenylalanine or tryptophan. The rearrangement links TRBV5-1 to TRBJ2-7; 8 nucleotides agree with TRBD1. This CDR3 has 15 amino acids. In germline, CDR1 is SGHRS, CDR2 YFSETQ. The junction had 11 bases not matched to a gene; V was cut back by 7 bases and J by 2 bases. CDR3 sequence: CASSRAGGPTYEQYL. The CDR3 coding sequence is TGCGCCAGCTCCAGGGCAGGGGGCCCAACCTACGAGCAGTACCTC.